This T cell receptor (beta chain) stems from a study of blood T cell repertoires in COVID-19. The CDR3 is 14 amino acids. The germline CDR1 and CDR2 sequences are MNHNY and SVGAGI (reference sequence). Unmatched junction bases numbered 4, after V lost 4 bases and J lost 2 bases. The data were produced by immunoSEQ multiplex PCR, yet TCRdb's version contains in-frame clones alone and is incomplete. Of 300,000 to 400,000 clones listed, over 80% are singletons. Sequenced: peripheral blood. The chain recombines TRBV6-6 with TRBJ2-7; 8 bases fit TRBD2. This receptor was identified in a woman aged 50 to 60 with COVID-19, enrolled during active disease. The CDR3 DNA is TGTGCCAGCAGTTCCCTAGCGGGTGCCTACGAGCAGTACTTC. Residues: CASSSLAGAYEQYF.